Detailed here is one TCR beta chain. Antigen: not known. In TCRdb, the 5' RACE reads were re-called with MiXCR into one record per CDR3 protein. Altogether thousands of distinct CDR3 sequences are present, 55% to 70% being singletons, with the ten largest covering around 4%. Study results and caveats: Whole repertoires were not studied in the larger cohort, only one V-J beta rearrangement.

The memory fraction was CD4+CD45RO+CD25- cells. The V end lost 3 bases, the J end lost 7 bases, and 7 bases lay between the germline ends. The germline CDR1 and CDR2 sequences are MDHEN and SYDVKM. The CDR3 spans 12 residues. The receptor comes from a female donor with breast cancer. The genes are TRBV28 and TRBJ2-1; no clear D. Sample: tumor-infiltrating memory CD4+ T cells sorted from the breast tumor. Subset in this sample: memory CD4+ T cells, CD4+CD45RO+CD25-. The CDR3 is CASSFGWNEQFF. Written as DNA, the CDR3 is TGTGCCAGCAGTTTCGGGTGGAATGAGCAGTTCTTC.